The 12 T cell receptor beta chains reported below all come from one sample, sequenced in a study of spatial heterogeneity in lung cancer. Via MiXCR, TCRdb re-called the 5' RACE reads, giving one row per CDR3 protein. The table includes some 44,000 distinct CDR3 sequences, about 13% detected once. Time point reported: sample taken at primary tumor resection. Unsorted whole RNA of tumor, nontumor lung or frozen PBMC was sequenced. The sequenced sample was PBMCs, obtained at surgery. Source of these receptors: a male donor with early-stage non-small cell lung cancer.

The CDR3 coding sequence is TGTGCCAGCAGGACGACTAGCACAGATACGCAGTATTTT. This gives the protein CASRTTSTDTQYF. The chain has TRBV5-4 and TRBJ2-3; D is uncertain. The CDR3 contains 13 residues. Trimming cost V 5 bases and J 0 bases, with 7 bases left between them. CDR1 and CDR2 from the germline V gene are SGHNT and YYREEE (reference sequence). Looking up the rest from reference TRBV5-4 and TRBJ2-3 gives the full variable domain: ETGVTQSPTHLIKTRGQQVTLRCSSQSGHNTVSWYQQALGQGPQFIFQYYREEENGRGNFPPRFSGLQFPNYSSELNVNALELDDSALYLCASRTTSTDTQYFGPGTRLTVL.

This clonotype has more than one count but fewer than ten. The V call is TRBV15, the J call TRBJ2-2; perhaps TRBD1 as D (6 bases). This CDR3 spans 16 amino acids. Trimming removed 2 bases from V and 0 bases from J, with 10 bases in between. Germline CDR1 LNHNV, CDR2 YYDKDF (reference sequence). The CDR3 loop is CATSRPGTTNTGELFF. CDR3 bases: TGTGCCACCAGCAGACCCGGGACAACGAACACCGGGGAGCTGTTTTTT.

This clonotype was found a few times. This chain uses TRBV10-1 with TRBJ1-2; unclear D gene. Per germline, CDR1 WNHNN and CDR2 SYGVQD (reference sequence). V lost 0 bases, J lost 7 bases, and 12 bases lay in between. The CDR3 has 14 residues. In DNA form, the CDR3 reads TGCGCCAGCAGTGAGTCTGATCGGCTCGGTGGCTACACCTTC. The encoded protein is CASSESDRLGGYTF.

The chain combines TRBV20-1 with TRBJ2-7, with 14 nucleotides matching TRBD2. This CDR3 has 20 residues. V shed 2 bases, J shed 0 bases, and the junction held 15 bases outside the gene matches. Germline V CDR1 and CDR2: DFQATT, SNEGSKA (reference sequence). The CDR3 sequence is CSARRSPPGLAGAPSYEQYF. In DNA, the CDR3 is TGCAGTGCTAGACGTTCACCCCCGGGACTAGCGGGGGCTCCCTCCTACGAGCAGTACTTC.

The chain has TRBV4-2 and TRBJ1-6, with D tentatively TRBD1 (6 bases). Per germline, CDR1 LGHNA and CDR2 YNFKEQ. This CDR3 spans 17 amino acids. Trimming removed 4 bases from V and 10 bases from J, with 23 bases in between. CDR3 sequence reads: CASSRNPLEGGGSPLHF. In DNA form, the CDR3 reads TGTGCCAGCAGCCGAAATCCCCTCGAGGGGGGAGGATCACCCCTCCACTTT.

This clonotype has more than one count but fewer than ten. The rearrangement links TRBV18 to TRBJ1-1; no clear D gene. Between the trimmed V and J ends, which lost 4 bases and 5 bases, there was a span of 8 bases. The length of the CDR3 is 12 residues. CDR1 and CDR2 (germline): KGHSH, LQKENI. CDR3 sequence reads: CASSLGFTEAFF. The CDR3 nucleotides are TGTGCCAGCTCACTTGGGTTTACTGAAGCTTTCTTT.

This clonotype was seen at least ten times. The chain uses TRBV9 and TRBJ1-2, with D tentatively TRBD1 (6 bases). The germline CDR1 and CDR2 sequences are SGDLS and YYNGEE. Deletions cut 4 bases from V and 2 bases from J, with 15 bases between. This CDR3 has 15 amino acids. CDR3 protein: CASSTQVTGNYGYTF. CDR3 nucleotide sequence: TGTGCCAGCAGCACCCAGGTCACAGGGAACTATGGCTACACCTTC.

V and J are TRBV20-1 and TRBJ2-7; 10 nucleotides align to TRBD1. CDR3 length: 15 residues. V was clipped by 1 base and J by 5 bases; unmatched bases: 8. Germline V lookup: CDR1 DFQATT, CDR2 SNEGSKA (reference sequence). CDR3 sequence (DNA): TGCAGTGCTAGAGCCCGGGACAGGGGATTCAACGAGCAGTACTTC. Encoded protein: CSARARDRGFNEQYF.

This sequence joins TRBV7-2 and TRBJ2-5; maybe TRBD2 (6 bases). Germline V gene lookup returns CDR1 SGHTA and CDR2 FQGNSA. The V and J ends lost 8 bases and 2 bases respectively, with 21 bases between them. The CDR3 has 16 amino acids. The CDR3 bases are TGTGCCAGCCGACTAGAGTGGTCCCGAGGGCAAGAGACCCAGTACTTC. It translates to CASRLEWSRGQETQYF.

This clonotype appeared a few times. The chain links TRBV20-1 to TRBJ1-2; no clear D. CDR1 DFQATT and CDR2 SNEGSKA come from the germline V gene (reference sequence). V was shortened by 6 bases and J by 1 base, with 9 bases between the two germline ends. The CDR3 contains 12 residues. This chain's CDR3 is CSARPLNYGYTF. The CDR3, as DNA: TGCAGTGCCCGACCTCTTAACTATGGCTACACCTTC.

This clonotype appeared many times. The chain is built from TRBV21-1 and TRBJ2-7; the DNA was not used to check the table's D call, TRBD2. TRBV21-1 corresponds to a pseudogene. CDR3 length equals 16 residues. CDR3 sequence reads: CASSKVAGQTPYEQYF. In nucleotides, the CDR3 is TGTGCCAGCAGCAAAGTAGCAGGACAAACCCCCTACGAGCAGTACTTC.

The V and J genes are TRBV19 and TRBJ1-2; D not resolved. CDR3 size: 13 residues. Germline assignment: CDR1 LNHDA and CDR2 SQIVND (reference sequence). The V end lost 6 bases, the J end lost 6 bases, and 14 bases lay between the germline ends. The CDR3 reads CASSNIIDHGYTF. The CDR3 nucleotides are TGTGCCAGTAGCAACATCATTGACCATGGCTACACCTTC.